Listed below are T cell receptor beta chains from one sample, sequenced in a study of cytomegalovirus exposure and HLA in healthy donors. Generated by immunoSEQ multiplex PCR, the TCRdb table keeps only in-frame clones and is missing some. The repertoire consists of some 160,000 clones, with approximately 80% occurring once and the leading ten covering around 4.5%. Sequences were obtained from PBMCs. These receptors were taken from a woman in her 40s in good health and CMV-seropositive. CDR3s include the opening cysteine and the closing phenylalanine or tryptophan. D genes are given only for firm matches. Clone size is shown for a subset of rows, as once, few, many or a class of expanded clone.

D gene,J gene,clone size,V gene,CDR3 length,CDR3 protein,CDR3 DNA
TRBD1,TRBJ2-1,.,TRBV29-1,17,CSVEDGDRASNYNEQFF,TGCAGCGTTGAAGATGGGGACAGGGCGTCGAACTACAATGAGCAGTTCTTC
.,TRBJ2-7,.,TRBV7-8,15,CASSLGMAGLNEQYF,TGTGCCAGCAGCTTAGGTATGGCGGGATTAAACGAGCAGTACTTC
.,TRBJ2-7,.,TRBV5-4,13,CASSPDSAYEQYF,TGTGCCAGCAGCCCCGACAGTGCCTACGAGCAGTACTTC
.,TRBJ2-5,.,TRBV5-1,14,CASSLAGVEGTQYF,TGCGCCAGCAGCTTGGCGGGCGTGGAGGGGACCCAGTACTTC
.,TRBJ1-1,few,TRBV19,15,CASSVLGVANTEAFF,TGTGCCAGTAGTGTCCTCGGGGTGGCGAACACTGAAGCTTTCTTT
TRBD2,TRBJ2-2,.,TRBV27,14,CASREAGGSGELFF,TGTGCCAGCAGGGAGGCGGGGGGTTCTGGGGAGCTGTTTTTT
TRBD2,TRBJ2-1,.,TRBV7-9,15,CSSSSLAGGYNEQFF,TGTTCCAGCAGCTCCCTAGCGGGGGGCTACAATGAGCAGTTCTTC
TRBD1,TRBJ1-2,.,TRBV7-9,17,CASSLELFRGQGNGYTF,TGTGCCAGCAGCTTAGAGTTGTTCCGGGGACAGGGAAATGGCTACACCTTC
.,TRBJ2-3,.,TRBV11-3,15,CASSLGTGLTDTQYF,TGTGCCAGCAGCTTAGGAACAGGGTTGACAGATACGCAGTATTTT
.,TRBJ2-7,.,TRBV9,13,CASSGSGKYEQYF,TGTGCCAGCAGCGGTTCCGGGAAGTACGAGCAGTACTTC